This passage covers 5 T cell receptor beta chains from one sample sequenced in a study of blood T cell repertoires in COVID-19. Assay: immunoSEQ multiplex PCR; the TCRdb copy retains only in-frame clones and omits some. This table holds about 160,000 clones, about 85% found once. The sample consisted of peripheral blood. These receptors originate from an elderly man with COVID-19, enrolled during active disease.

CDR3 nucleotides: TGTGCCAGTAGCCCAGACAGGGTTGGCGGGAGGACAGATACGCAGTATTTT. It translates to CASSPDRVGGRTDTQYF. The chain is built from TRBV19 and TRBJ2-3, with D tentatively TRBD2 (8 bases). V lost 6 bases and J lost 3, with 22 bases in between. Germline loops: CDR1 LNHDA, CDR2 SQIVND (reference sequence). This CDR3 has 17 amino acids.

This clone has only one observation. The chain joins TRBV28 to TRBJ2-5; 11 bases are a match to TRBD1. The CDR3 runs to 15 residues. The germline V gene has CDR1 MDHEN and CDR2 SYDVKM. Unmatched junction bases numbered 6, after V lost 4 bases and J lost 5 bases. CDR3 amino acids: CASSSSGQGVETQYF. The CDR3 DNA follows: TGTGCCAGCAGTTCCTCGGGACAGGGGGTTGAGACCCAGTACTTC.

The chain joins TRBV11-3 to TRBJ2-7, with a possible D match to TRBD1 (5 bases). CDR1 is SGHNT and CDR2 is YENEEA in the germline V gene. The CDR3 runs 15 residues. V was pared by 5 bases and J by 2 bases, with 16 bases between. The CDR3 nucleotides are TGTGCCAGCAGCCAAGGGGTGGCACTGACCTACGAGCAGTACTTC. Its protein is CASSQGVALTYEQYF. The whole variable domain, remainder taken from reference TRBV11-3 and TRBJ2-7, is EAGVVQSPRYKIIEKKQPVAFWCNPISGHNTLYWYLQNLGQGPELLIRYENEEAVDDSQLPKDRFSAERLKGVDSTLKIQPAELGDSAVYLCASSQGVALTYEQYFGPGTRLTVT.

This clone was seen a handful of times. The chain recombines TRBV2 with TRBJ1-4; tentatively, D is TRBD1 (5 bases). The CDR3 is 16 residues long. Trimming took off 3 bases at V and 0 bases at J, with 11 bases between the two ends. Looked up from germline, CDR1 is SNHLY and CDR2 is FYNNEI. The CDR3, as DNA: TGTGCCAGCAGTGAGTTTGGCAGGGCAACTAATGAAAAACTGTTTTTT. Its translation is CASSEFGRATNEKLFF. The full variable domain, in which reference TRBV2 and TRBJ1-4 provide the parts outside the CDR3, is EPEVTQTPSHQVTQMGQEVILRCVPISNHLYFYWYRQILGQKVEFLVSFYNNEISEKSEIFDDQFSVERPDGSNFTLKIRSTKLEDSAMYFCASSEFGRATNEKLFFGSGTQLSVL.

This sequence joins TRBV5-1 and TRBJ1-5; 8 bases fit TRBD1. Germline CDR1 and CDR2: SGHRS and YFSETQ. V was clipped by 4 bases and J by 1 base; unmatched bases: 7. This CDR3 region has 16 residues. This CDR3 is CASSEDREESNQPQHF. In nucleotides, the CDR3 is TGCGCCAGCAGCGAGGACAGGGAGGAAAGCAATCAGCCCCAGCATTTT.